This record concerns one T cell receptor beta chain sequence. The CDR3 is made up of 16 amino acids. The sample belongs to a study of blood T cell repertoires in COVID-19. Study at large: Some COVID-19 samples were acute and others convalescent; all came from the United States, Italy and Spain. PBMCs, B-cell-depleted T cells, or T cells were the source of the cDNA or gDNA that made up the material.

Per the original methods: Reference gene primer amplification gave nucleated cell count estimates. The repertoire was sequenced with immunoSEQ multiplex PCR; TCRdb's copy has only in-frame clones and lacks some. From that table come the V and J calls and clone size; the DNA was used to work out D and trimming. The repertoire holds nearly 40,000 clones, with 70% to 90% as singletons. The TCR was taken from a man aged 50 or older in a cohort sampled during active COVID-19. V is TRBV21-1 and J is TRBJ1-4. TRBV21-1 is a documented pseudogene. The sample was peripheral blood. CDR3 amino acids: CASSKSLEGTNEKLFF. The CDR3 nucleotides are TGTGCCAGCAGCAAAAGTCTTGAGGGAACTAATGAAAAACTGTTTTTT.